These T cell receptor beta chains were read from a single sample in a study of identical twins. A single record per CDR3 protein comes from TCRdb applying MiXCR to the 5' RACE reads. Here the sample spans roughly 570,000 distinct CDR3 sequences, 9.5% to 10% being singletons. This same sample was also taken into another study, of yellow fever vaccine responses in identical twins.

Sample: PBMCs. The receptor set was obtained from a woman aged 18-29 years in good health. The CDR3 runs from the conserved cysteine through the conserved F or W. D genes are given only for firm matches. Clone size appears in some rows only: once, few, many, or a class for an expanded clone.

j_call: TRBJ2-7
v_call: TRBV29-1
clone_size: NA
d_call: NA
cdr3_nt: TGCAGCGTCCGAACAGGGTCTATCGTCGTCGAGCAGTACTTC
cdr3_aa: CSVRTGSIVVEQYF

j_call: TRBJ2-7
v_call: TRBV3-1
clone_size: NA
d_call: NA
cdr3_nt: TGTGCCAGCAGCCAAGGGGCGACAGTAACCTACGAGCAGTACTTC
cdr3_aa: CASSQGATVTYEQYF

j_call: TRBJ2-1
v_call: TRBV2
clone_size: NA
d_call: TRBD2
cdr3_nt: TGTGCCAGCAAAGCCCTAGCGGAGGAGAATGAGCAGTTCTTC
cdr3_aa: CASKALAEENEQFF

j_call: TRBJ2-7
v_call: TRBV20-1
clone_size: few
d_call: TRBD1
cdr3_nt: TGCAGTGCTAACCGGGACAGGGCTTTTGGCGAGCAGTACTTC
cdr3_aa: CSANRDRAFGEQYF

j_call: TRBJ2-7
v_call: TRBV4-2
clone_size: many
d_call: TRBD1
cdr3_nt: TGTGCCAGCAGCCAGACCGGGGACAGGGCGTCTGACGAGCAGTACTTC
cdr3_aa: CASSQTGDRASDEQYF

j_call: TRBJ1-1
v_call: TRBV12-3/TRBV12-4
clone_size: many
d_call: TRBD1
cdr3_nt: TGTGCCAGCAGCATTACCCTGGGACAGGGGACCATGGATATGAACACTGAAGCTTTCTTT
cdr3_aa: CASSITLGQGTMDMNTEAFF

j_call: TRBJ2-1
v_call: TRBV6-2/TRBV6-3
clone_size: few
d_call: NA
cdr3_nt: TGTGCCAGCAGTCCTACGGTCCATGTTCAGGGGAATGAGCAGTTCTTC
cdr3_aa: CASSPTVHVQGNEQFF

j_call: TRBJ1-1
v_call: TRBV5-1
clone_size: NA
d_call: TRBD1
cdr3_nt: TGCGCCAGCAGTTGGCAGGGGGAGGTCTTGGGCACTGAAGCTTTCTTT
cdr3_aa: CASSWQGEVLGTEAFF

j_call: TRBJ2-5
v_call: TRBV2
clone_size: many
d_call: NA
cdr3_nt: TGTGCCAGCAGTTCCGGAATTGGAGAGACCCAGTACTTC
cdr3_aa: CASSSGIGETQYF

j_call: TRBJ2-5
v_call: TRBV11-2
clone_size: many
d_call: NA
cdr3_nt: TGTGCCAGCAGCTTTGGCAGGACACTGTACCAAGAGACCCAGTACTTC
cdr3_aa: CASSFGRTLYQETQYF

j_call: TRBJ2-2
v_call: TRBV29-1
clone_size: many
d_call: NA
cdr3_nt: TGCAGCGTTGTGGCCGGGTCGGGAACCGGGGAGCTGTTTTTT
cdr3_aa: CSVVAGSGTGELFF

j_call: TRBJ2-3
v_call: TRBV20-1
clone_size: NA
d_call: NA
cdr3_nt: TGCAGTGCTAGAGAAAAGGATACGCAGTATTTT
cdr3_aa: CSAREKDTQYF

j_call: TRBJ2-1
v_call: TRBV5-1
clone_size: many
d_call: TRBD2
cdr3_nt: TGCGCCAGCAGCGCAGGACTAGCGGGAGTGGGTGAGCAGTTCTTC
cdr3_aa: CASSAGLAGVGEQFF

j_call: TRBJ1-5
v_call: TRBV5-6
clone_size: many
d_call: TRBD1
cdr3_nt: TGTGCCAGCAGCCTCAACAGGGGGCTAAGCAATCAGCCCCAGCATTTT
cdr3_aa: CASSLNRGLSNQPQHF

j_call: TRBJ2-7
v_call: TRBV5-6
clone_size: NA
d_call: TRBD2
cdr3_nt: TGTGCCAGCAAGGGAGGGCCTATTTACGAGCAGTACTTC
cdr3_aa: CASKGGPIYEQYF

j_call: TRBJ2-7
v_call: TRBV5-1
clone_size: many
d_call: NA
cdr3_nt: TGCGCCAGCAGCTTTGGCCAGCTCGACGAGCAGTACTTC
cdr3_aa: CASSFGQLDEQYF

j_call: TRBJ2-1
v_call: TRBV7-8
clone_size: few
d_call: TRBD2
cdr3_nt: TGTGCCAGCAGCCTAGGTGTAGCGGGGACCACCTACAATGAGCAGTTCTTC
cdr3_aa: CASSLGVAGTTYNEQFF

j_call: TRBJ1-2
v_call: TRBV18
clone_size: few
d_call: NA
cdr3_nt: TGTGCCAGCTCTCCTGGACAGAACTTCTATGGCTACACCTTC
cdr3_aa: CASSPGQNFYGYTF

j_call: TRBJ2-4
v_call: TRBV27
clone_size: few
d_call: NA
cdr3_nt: TGTGCCAGCAGCCCGGGACAAAATAACATTCAGTACTTC
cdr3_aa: CASSPGQNNIQYF

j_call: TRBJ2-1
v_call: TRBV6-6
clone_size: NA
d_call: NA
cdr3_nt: TGTGCCAGCGGTCAAACCATTGAGCAGTTCTTC
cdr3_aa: CASGQTIEQFF

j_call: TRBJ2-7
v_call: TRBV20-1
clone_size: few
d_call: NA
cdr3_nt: TGCAGTGCGAGGACTAACCGGGACTCCATAGTCTACGAGCAGTACTTC
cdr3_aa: CSARTNRDSIVYEQYF

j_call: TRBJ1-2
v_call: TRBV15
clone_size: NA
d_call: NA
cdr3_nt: TGTGCCACCAGCAGGGATACAGGGATTGGCGGCTACACCTTC
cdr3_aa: CATSRDTGIGGYTF

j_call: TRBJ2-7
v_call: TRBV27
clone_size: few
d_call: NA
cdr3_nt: TGTGCCAGTCAGGGGAGCACCTACGAGCAGTACTTC
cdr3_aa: CASQGSTYEQYF

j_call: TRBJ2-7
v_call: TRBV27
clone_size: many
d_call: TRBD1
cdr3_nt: TGTGCCAGCAGTCTCGGGACAGGGGGGTTCGAGCAGTACTTC
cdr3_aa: CASSLGTGGFEQYF

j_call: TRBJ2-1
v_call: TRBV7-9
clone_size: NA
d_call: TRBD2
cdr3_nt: TGTGCCAGCAGTCCTTCGTTAGCGGGTTCCTACAATGAGCAGTTCTTC
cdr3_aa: CASSPSLAGSYNEQFF

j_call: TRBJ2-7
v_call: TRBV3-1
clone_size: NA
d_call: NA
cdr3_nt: TGTGCCAGCAGCCAGCCCGGGACCTGGGAGCAGTACTTC
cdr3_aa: CASSQPGTWEQYF

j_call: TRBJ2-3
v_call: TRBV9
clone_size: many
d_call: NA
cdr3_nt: TGTGCCAGCAGCGCCCGGGCCGACCCCCCAGATACGCAGTATTTT
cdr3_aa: CASSARADPPDTQYF

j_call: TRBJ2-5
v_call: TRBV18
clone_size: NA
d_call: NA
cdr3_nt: TGTGCCAGCTCACCACCATCAAATCCCCAAGAGACCCAGTACTTC
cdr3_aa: CASSPPSNPQETQYF

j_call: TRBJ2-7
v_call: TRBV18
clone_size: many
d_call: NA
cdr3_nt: TGTGCCAGCTCACCCCAAGGGGGCTACGAGCAGTACTTC
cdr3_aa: CASSPQGGYEQYF

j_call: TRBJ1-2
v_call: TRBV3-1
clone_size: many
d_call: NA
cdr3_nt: TGTGCCAGCAGCCCCCGGGAGGTGACGGGCTATGGCTACACCTTC
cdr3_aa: CASSPREVTGYGYTF

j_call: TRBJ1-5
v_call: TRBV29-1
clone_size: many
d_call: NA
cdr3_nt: TGCAGCGTTGAAGTAAATAGCAATCAGCCCCAGCATTTT
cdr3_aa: CSVEVNSNQPQHF

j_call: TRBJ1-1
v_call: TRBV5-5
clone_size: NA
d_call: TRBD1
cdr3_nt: TGTGCCAGCAGCTTCCGGGACAGGGAGGAGACTGAAGCTTTCTTT
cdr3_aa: CASSFRDREETEAFF

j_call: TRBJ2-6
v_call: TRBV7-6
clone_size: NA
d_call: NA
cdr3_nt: TGTGCCAGCAGCCCCGCCAAAGGGGACACCTTTGGGGCCAACGTCCTGACTTTC
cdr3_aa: CASSPAKGDTFGANVLTF

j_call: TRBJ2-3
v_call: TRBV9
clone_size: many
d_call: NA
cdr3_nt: TGTGCCAGCACCATCCGGGGCGAGCGGAGAGATACGCAGTATTTT
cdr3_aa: CASTIRGERRDTQYF

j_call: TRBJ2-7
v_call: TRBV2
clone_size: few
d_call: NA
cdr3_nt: TGTGCCAGCAGGGAGGGACCCTACGAGCAGTACTTC
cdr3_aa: CASREGPYEQYF

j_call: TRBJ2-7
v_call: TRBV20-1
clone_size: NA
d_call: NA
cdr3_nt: TGCAGTGCTAAAAACACCTACGAGCAGTACTTC
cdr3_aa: CSAKNTYEQYF

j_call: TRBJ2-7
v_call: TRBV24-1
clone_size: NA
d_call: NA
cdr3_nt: TGTGCCACCAGTGAGGGGGACGCCAGCTACGAGCAGTACTTC
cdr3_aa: CATSEGDASYEQYF

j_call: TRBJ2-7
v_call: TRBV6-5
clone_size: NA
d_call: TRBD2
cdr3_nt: TGTGCCAGCAGCTCGGGACTAGGCGAGCAGTACTTC
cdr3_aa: CASSSGLGEQYF

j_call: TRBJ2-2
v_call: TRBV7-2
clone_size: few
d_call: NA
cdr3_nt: TGTGCCAGCAGCTTAGTCCTAGCGCGACCCGGGGAGCTGTTTTTT
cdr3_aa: CASSLVLARPGELFF

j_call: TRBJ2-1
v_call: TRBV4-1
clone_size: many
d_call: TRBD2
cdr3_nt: TGCGCCAGCAGCCAAGATCCGGCGCGGGAGAGGGGTGAGCAGTTCTTC
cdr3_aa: CASSQDPARERGEQFF

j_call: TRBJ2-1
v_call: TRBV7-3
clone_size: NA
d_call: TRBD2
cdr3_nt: TGTGCCAGCAGCCGGGAGGCGCGGGGGGGCATGAATGAGCAGTTCTTC
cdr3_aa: CASSREARGGMNEQFF

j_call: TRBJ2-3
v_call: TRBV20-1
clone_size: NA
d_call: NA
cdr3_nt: TGCAGTGCTTGCACAGATACGCAGTATTTT
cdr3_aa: CSACTDTQYF

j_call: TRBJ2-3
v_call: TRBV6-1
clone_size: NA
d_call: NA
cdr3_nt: TGTGCCACCGGGGGTGGGCAGGGCTCCACAGATACGCAGTATTTT
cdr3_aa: CATGGGQGSTDTQYF

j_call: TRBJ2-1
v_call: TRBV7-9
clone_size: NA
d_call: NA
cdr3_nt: TGTGCCAGCAGCCCACAGGGCCTGGATTTTGAGCAGTTCTTC
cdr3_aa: CASSPQGLDFEQFF

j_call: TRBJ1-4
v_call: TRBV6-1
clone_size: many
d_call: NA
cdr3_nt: TGTGCCAGCAGGGCGCTCGACAGCTTATATGAAAAACTGTTTTTT
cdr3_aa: CASRALDSLYEKLFF

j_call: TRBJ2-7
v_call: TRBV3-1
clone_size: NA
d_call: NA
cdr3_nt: TGTGCCAGCAGCCGGAGTCGGGGTTATACCTCCTACGAGCAGTACTTC
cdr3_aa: CASSRSRGYTSYEQYF

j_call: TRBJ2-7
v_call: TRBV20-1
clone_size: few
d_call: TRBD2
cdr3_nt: TGCAGTGCGGCTAGCGGGAGGGCCTCCTACGAGCAGTACTTC
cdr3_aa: CSAASGRASYEQYF

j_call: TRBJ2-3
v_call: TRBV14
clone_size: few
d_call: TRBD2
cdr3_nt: TGTGCCAGCAGCCTTCACTCCAGACTAGCGGGAGGGCCCGATACGCAGTATTTT
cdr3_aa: CASSLHSRLAGGPDTQYF

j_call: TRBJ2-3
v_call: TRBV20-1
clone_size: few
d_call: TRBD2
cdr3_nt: TGCAGTGCTAGTTCACTAGCGGTACGACTCACAGATACGCAGTATTTT
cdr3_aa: CSASSLAVRLTDTQYF

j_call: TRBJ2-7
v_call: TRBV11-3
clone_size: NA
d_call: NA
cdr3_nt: TGTGCCAGCAGCTTAGGATCTCTGGTCGGTGGCGAGCAGTACTTC
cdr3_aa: CASSLGSLVGGEQYF

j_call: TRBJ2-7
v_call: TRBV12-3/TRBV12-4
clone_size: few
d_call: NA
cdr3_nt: TGTGCCAGCAGCCAAGCGGGCCCGAGCCACGAGCAGTACTTC
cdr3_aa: CASSQAGPSHEQYF

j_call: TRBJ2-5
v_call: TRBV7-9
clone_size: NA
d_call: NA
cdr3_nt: TGTGCCAGCAGCCCGGACAGTCGAGAGACCCAGTACTTC
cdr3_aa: CASSPDSRETQYF

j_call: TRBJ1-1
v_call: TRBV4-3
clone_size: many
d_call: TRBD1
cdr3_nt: TGCGCCAGCAGCCACGAAGGACAGGGCGCTGAAGCTTTCTTT
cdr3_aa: CASSHEGQGAEAFF

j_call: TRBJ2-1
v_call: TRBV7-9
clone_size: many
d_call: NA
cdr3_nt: TGTGCCAGCAGCTTAGCGGATGGGGGGGCCCCCTACAATGAGCAGTTCTTC
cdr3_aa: CASSLADGGAPYNEQFF

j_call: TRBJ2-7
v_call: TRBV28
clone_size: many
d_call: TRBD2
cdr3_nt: TGTGCCAGTTTAGGACTAGCGGCGTCCTACGAGCAGTACTTC
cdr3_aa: CASLGLAASYEQYF

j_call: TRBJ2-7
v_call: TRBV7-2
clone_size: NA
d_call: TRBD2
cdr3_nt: TGTGCCAGCAGCCCAAGGGGGGCTAGCGGGAGGGCCTACGAGCAGTACTTC
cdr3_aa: CASSPRGASGRAYEQYF

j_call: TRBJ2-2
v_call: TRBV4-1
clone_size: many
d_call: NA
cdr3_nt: TGCGCCAGCAGCTCGCCCCCCCCGGGACCCGGGAGGAACACCGGGGAGCTGTTTTTT
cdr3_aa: CASSSPPPGPGRNTGELFF

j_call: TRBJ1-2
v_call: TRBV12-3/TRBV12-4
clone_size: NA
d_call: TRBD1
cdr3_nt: TGTGCCAGCAGTTTAGGAACCGGGACAGCTAACTATGGCTACACCTTC
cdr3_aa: CASSLGTGTANYGYTF

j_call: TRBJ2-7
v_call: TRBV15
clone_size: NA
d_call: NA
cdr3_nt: TGTGCCACCAGCAGAGATCCGGGCGGCTCCTACGAGCAGTACTTC
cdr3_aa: CATSRDPGGSYEQYF